The 12 T cell receptor beta chains below all came from one sample that was sequenced in a study of blood T cell repertoires in COVID-19. Assay used: immunoSEQ multiplex PCR; TCRdb lists only in-frame clones, some missing. The table has 55,000 to 75,000 clones, about 80% seen once; the top ten hold approximately 10%. Material: peripheral blood. All receptors derive from an older man with COVID-19, enrolled during active disease.

The V gene is TRBV2, the J gene TRBJ2-3; 8 bases are shared with TRBD2. This CDR3 region has 12 residues. The junction had 2 bases not matched to a gene; V was cut back by 6 bases and J by 6 bases. The germline gives CDR1 SNHLY, CDR2 FYNNEI. The CDR3 loop is CASRTSVDTQYF. CDR3 bases: TGTGCCAGCAGGACTAGCGTGGATACGCAGTATTTT.

CDR3 DNA sequence: TGTGCCTGGAGTCGGGGACAGGGGGCGTCGGGTCAGCCCCAGCATTTT. Protein: CAWSRGQGASGQPQHF. The V and J genes are TRBV30 and TRBJ1-5, with 12 nucleotides matching TRBD1. CDR3 size: 16 residues. Germline V CDR1 and CDR2: GTSNPN, SVGIG (reference sequence). Unmatched junction bases numbered 8, after V lost 2 bases and J lost 6 bases.

The rearrangement uses TRBV5-1 and TRBJ1-2; the match to TRBD1 covers 10 bases. CDR3 size: 15 residues. Germline trimming cut 4 bases from V and 4 bases from J; bases unmatched to any gene: 7. Germline V gene data show CDR1 as SGHRS and CDR2 as YFSETQ. Here the CDR3 DNA reads TGCGCCAGCAGCGACCGGGACAGGGGCGGCTATGGCTACACCTTC. Protein sequence: CASSDRDRGGYGYTF. The entire variable domain, with the rest obtained from reference TRBV5-1 and TRBJ1-2, is as follows: KAGVTQTPRYLIKTRGQQVTLSCSPISGHRSVSWYQQTPGQGLQFLFEYFSETQRNKGNFPGRFSGRQFSNSRSEMNVSTLELGDSALYLCASSDRDRGGYGYTFGSGTRLTVV.

This clone occurred once. The V and J genes are TRBV5-4 and TRBJ2-5; D might be TRBD1 (6 bases). The CDR3 totals 14 residues. Between the trimmed V and J ends, which lost 3 bases and 1 base, there was a span of 10 bases. Per the germline V gene, CDR1 is SGHNT and CDR2 is YYREEE (reference sequence). The CDR3 here is CASSSGQIQETQYF. CDR3 bases: TGTGCCAGCAGCTCCGGACAGATCCAAGAGACCCAGTACTTC. The whole variable domain, remainder taken from reference TRBV5-4 and TRBJ2-5, is ETGVTQSPTHLIKTRGQQVTLRCSSQSGHNTVSWYQQALGQGPQFIFQYYREEENGRGNFPPRFSGLQFPNYSSELNVNALELDDSALYLCASSSGQIQETQYFGPGTRLLVL.

This clone has just a few counts. The rearrangement uses TRBV27 and TRBJ2-4; D perhaps matches TRBD1 (7 bases). Germline V CDR1 and CDR2: MNHEY, SMNVEV (reference sequence). V was cut by 1 base and J by 6 bases, with 16 bases left in between. The CDR3 covers 16 residues. CDR3 DNA sequence: TGTGCCAGCAGTTTATATTCAGGGGGGAAAGGAAACATTCAGTACTTC. This translates into CASSLYSGGKGNIQYF.

V and J are TRBV6-7 and TRBJ1-5; D gene uncertain. TRBV6-7 is assigned to the ORF class and has an uncertain function. Trimming stripped 8 bases from V and 2 bases from J, with 19 bases between. The CDR3 is 16 amino acids. The CDR3 here is CASPRSGAGGNQPQHF. In nucleotides, the CDR3 is TGTGCCAGCCCACGATCGGGCGCGGGAGGCAATCAGCCCCAGCATTTT.

The CDR3 sequence is CASSLGLEASYNEQFF. The CDR3 region has the DNA TGTGCCAGCAGCTTGGGTTTGGAGGCCTCCTACAATGAGCAGTTCTTC. This chain joins TRBV5-4 and TRBJ2-1; possible D gene TRBD2, 5 bases. Trimming took 0 bases from V and 0 from J, leaving 10 bases between them. CDR3 length: 16 amino acids. Germline V CDR1 and CDR2: SGHNT, YYREEE (reference sequence).

The CDR3 loop is CASSLQGWYGYTF. The CDR3 bases are TGTGCCAGCAGTTTACAGGGCTGGTATGGCTACACCTTC. The chain links TRBV25-1 to TRBJ1-2; tentatively, D is TRBD1 (6 bases). V was cut by 5 bases and J by 5 bases, with 12 bases left in between. CDR1 is MGHDK and CDR2 is SYGVNS in the germline V gene. The CDR3 spans 13 residues.

The chain links TRBV4-3 to TRBJ2-2; D unresolved. The CDR3 spans 12 residues. V was shortened by 5 bases and J by 3 bases, with 4 bases between the two germline ends. Germline CDR1 LGHNA, CDR2 YSLEER. This chain's CDR3 is CASSSHTGELFF. In DNA form, the CDR3 reads TGCGCCAGCAGCTCTCACACCGGGGAGCTGTTTTTT.

This clone was observed once. The chain couples TRBV6-2 or TRBV6-3 to TRBJ2-3; 14 bases fit TRBD2. J gave up 2 bases and V 6 bases, and 16 bases lay outside the gene matches. The germline CDR1 and CDR2 sequences are MNHEY and SVGEGT. The CDR3 is made up of 20 amino acids. The CDR3 reads CASSPRTSGRPSTFTDTQYF. CDR3 DNA: TGTGCCAGCAGCCCGAGGACTAGCGGGAGGCCCTCAACCTTCACAGATACGCAGTATTTT.

This clone was counted only a few times. The V gene is TRBV7-9, the J gene TRBJ1-1, with D unresolved. Germline CDR1 is SEHNR and CDR2 is FQNEAQ (reference sequence). This CDR3 region has 15 residues. V lost 5 bases and J 1 base, leaving 14 bases between the germline ends. The chain's CDR3 is CASSPALAANTEAFF. The CDR3 bases are TGTGCCAGCAGCCCTGCCTTGGCGGCGAACACTGAAGCTTTCTTT.

V is TRBV7-9 and J is TRBJ2-5; 10 nucleotides match TRBD2. Unmatched junction bases numbered 7, after V lost 2 bases and J lost 1 base. CDR1 is SEHNR and CDR2 is FQNEAQ in the germline V gene (reference sequence). The CDR3 sequence is 17 residues long. The CDR3: CASSLRRLAGAQETQYF. The CDR3 bases are TGTGCCAGCAGCTTAAGGCGGCTAGCGGGGGCCCAAGAGACCCAGTACTTC.